These 21 T cell receptor beta chains originate from one sample sequenced in a study of blood T cell repertoires in COVID-19. Sequenced by immunoSEQ multiplex PCR; TCRdb stores in-frame clones only, minus some. The table records over 50,000 clones, around four fifths of them present only once. Sequenced sample: peripheral blood. These receptors originate from a man between 65 and 80 years old with acute or convalescent COVID-19.

This clone appeared once. The CDR3 DNA is TGTGCCATCAGTGCAGGGACAGGGGGATATGACACCGGGGAGCTGTTTTTT. Translating gives CAISAGTGGYDTGELFF. The chain has TRBV10-3 and TRBJ2-2; the match to TRBD1 covers 11 bases. The germline V gene has CDR1 ENHRY and CDR2 SYGVKD. This CDR3 contains 17 residues. The ends lost 4 bases at V and 3 bases at J; junction bases unmatched: 7.

CDR3 amino acids: CASSPGTGTLQETQYF. CDR3 nucleotide sequence: TGTGCCAGCTCACCCGGGACAGGGACCCTCCAAGAGACCCAGTACTTC. The rearrangement links TRBV18 to TRBJ2-5; 9 bases are a match to TRBD1. The V segment lost 3 bases and the J segment 1 base; nucleotides outside the gene matches: 6. CDR3 length: 16 residues. CDR1 is KGHSH, CDR2 LQKENI, per germline.

This chain connects TRBV10-3 to TRBJ1-2, with a possible D match to TRBD1 (5 bases). V lost 7 bases and J lost 2, with 11 bases in between. The CDR3 covers 13 residues. CDR1 is ENHRY, CDR2 SYGVKD, per germline. This chain's CDR3 is CAITMQGNYGYTF. CDR3 DNA sequence: TGTGCCATCACCATGCAGGGAAACTATGGCTACACCTTC.

V is TRBV18 and J is TRBJ2-3; TRBD2 matches 10 bases. Germline lookup yields CDR1 KGHSH and CDR2 LQKENI. The V gene end was trimmed by 3 bases and the J gene end by 0 bases; junction bases not matched to a gene: 3. The CDR3 has 16 residues. In DNA form, the CDR3 reads TGTGCCAGCTCACCCACTAGCGGGGTGAGCACAGATACGCAGTATTTT. This codes for CASSPTSGVSTDTQYF.

This chain uses TRBV11-2 with TRBJ1-1, with D unclear. This CDR3 spans 14 amino acids. CDR1 is SGHAT, CDR2 FQNNGV, per germline. Trimming took 5 bases from V and 4 from J, leaving 14 bases between them. DNA for the CDR3: TGTGCCAGCAGCCCTAAGCCGCTTTTCACTGAAGCTTTCTTT. This encodes CASSPKPLFTEAFF.

The V call is TRBV2, the J call TRBJ2-2; perhaps TRBD1 as D (5 bases). From germline, CDR1 is SNHLY and CDR2 FYNNEI. V shed 6 bases and J shed 0 bases, with 11 bases lying between them. This CDR3 is 15 amino acids long. The CDR3 protein is CASSGQITNTGELFF. In DNA, the CDR3 is TGTGCCAGCAGCGGACAAATTACGAACACCGGGGAGCTGTTTTTT.

The CDR3: CAIRRDSLAYGYTF. The CDR3 region has the DNA TGTGCCATCAGACGGGACAGCTTAGCCTATGGCTACACCTTC. The gene calls are TRBV10-3 and TRBJ1-2; TRBD1 matches 7 bases. CDR1 is ENHRY and CDR2 is SYGVKD in the germline V gene. The junction had 8 bases not matched to a gene; V was cut back by 6 bases and J by 4 bases. The length of the CDR3 is 14 residues.

CDR3 amino acids: CASRSPGQGSYEQYF. In nucleotides, the CDR3 is TGTGCCAGCAGATCCCCGGGACAGGGGTCCTACGAGCAGTACTTC. J is TRBJ2-7 and V is TRBV2; TRBD1 matches at 10 bases. V trimming: 6 bases; J trimming: 1 base; junction bases outside the gene matches: 6. The CDR3 sequence is 15 residues long. CDR1 and CDR2 (germline): SNHLY, FYNNEI.

This clone has a handful of counts. J is TRBJ2-5 and V is TRBV6-2 or TRBV6-3, with TRBD1 matching 7 bases. Germline CDR1 reads MNHEY; CDR2 reads SVGEGT. Unmatched junction bases numbered 13, after V lost 2 bases and J lost 1 base. This CDR3 region has 18 residues. The CDR3 here is CASSYLPPTGWSQETQYF. The CDR3, as DNA: TGTGCCAGCAGTTACCTGCCTCCGACAGGGTGGTCCCAAGAGACCCAGTACTTC.

This chain links TRBV5-5 with TRBJ1-5, with D possibly TRBD1 on 5 matching bases. The V end lost 4 bases, the J end lost 5 bases, and 13 bases lay between the germline ends. From germline, CDR1 is SGHKS and CDR2 YYEKEE (reference sequence). The CDR3 runs to 14 residues. DNA of the CDR3: TGTGCCAGCAGCCCGGAAACAGGCTATCAGCCCCAGCATTTT. Translating it yields CASSPETGYQPQHF.

This chain links TRBV5-4 with TRBJ1-1; D perhaps matches TRBD1 (6 bases). V lost 3 bases and J lost 3, with 9 bases in between. The CDR3 has 13 amino acids. CDR1 is SGHNT, CDR2 YYREEE, per germline (reference sequence). This chain's CDR3 is CASSSDRHTEAFF. The CDR3 DNA reads TGTGCCAGCAGCTCCGACAGGCACACTGAAGCTTTCTTT.

J is TRBJ2-3 and V is TRBV5-8; D perhaps matches TRBD1 (5 bases). CDR1 is SGHTS and CDR2 is YDEGEE in the germline V gene. Trimming removed 3 bases from V and 0 bases from J, with 8 bases in between. This CDR3 has 14 amino acids. The CDR3 spells CASSSYRSTDTQYF. CDR3 nucleotide sequence: TGTGCCAGCAGCTCATACAGGAGCACAGATACGCAGTATTTT.

The rearrangement uses TRBV4-2 and TRBJ1-4; D is undetermined. The germline V gene has CDR1 LGHNA and CDR2 YNFKEQ. V shed 0 bases and J shed 8 bases, with 13 bases lying between them. The CDR3 totals 15 residues. The CDR3 sequence: CASSQDGGRWEKLFF. In DNA, the CDR3 is TGTGCCAGCAGCCAAGATGGCGGTCGGTGGGAAAAACTGTTTTTT.

V is TRBV28 and J is TRBJ2-7; weak D call: TRBD1 (6 bases). The ends were cut back, 1 base at V and 6 bases at J, with 16 bases in the middle. CDR1 MDHEN and CDR2 SYDVKM come from the germline V gene. The CDR3 runs 15 residues. The CDR3 nucleotides are TGTGCCAGCAGTTTATCCGAAAACAGGGCAACCGAGCAGTACTTC. Its protein is CASSLSENRATEQYF.

This clone was detected only a few times. The chain has TRBV19 and TRBJ1-5; the D is unclear. This CDR3 spans 14 amino acids. Germline CDR1 reads LNHDA; CDR2 reads SQIVND (reference sequence). Trimming took 7 bases from V and 4 from J, leaving 14 bases between them. The CDR3 DNA reads TGTGCCAGTAAGGGTGAGGGATGGAATCAGCCCCAGCATTTT. Translation: CASKGEGWNQPQHF.

The chain uses TRBV14 and TRBJ1-1; D is possibly TRBD1 (6 bases). This CDR3 is 14 amino acids long. The germline CDR1 and CDR2 sequences are SGHDN and FVKESK. Trimming shortened V by 3 bases and J by 4 bases, and 12 bases separated the two germline ends. CDR3 protein: CASSHQGWATEAFF. CDR3 DNA: TGTGCCAGCAGCCACCAGGGGTGGGCCACTGAAGCTTTCTTT.

This chain joins TRBV4-1 and TRBJ1-1; D might be TRBD1 (5 bases). This CDR3 has 16 amino acids. The V end lost 4 bases, the J end lost 4 bases, and 19 bases lay between the germline ends. CDR1 and CDR2 from the germline V gene are MGHRA and YSYEKL. The CDR3 coding sequence is TGCGCCAGCAGCCCAATTGGTGCGGGGCCGGGCACTGAAGCTTTCTTT. It encodes CASSPIGAGPGTEAFF.

V is TRBV5-1 and J is TRBJ2-5; D is possibly TRBD1 (6 bases). CDR1 and CDR2 (germline): SGHRS, YFSETQ. The CDR3 totals 17 residues. The V gene lost 4 bases and the J gene lost 1 base, with 20 bases spanning the gap. The CDR3 loop is CASSPGTYSATQETQYF. Written as DNA, the CDR3 is TGCGCCAGCAGCCCCGGGACATACTCAGCGACCCAAGAGACCCAGTACTTC.

This clone was found once. This chain links TRBV7-9 with TRBJ1-1, with TRBD1 matching 7 bases. This CDR3 contains 17 residues. Trimming took 3 bases from V and 1 from J; bases not matched to a gene: 11. Germline-derived CDR1 and CDR2 are SEHNR and FQNEAQ (reference sequence). The CDR3 DNA is TGTGCCAGCAGCTTTTTAGGGGGCGCGTTGAGGAACACTGAAGCTTTCTTT. Translating gives CASSFLGGALRNTEAFF.

The chain recombines TRBV2 with TRBJ2-3; 10 bases align to TRBD2. The CDR3 has 15 amino acids. CDR1 and CDR2 (germline): SNHLY, FYNNEI. The ends lost 6 bases at V and 4 bases at J; junction bases unmatched: 7. CDR3 residues: CASRGAGGLADTQYF. The CDR3 coding sequence is TGTGCCAGCAGGGGAGCGGGGGGGTTGGCAGATACGCAGTATTTT.

The rearrangement joins TRBV19 to TRBJ2-1; a weak D match, TRBD2 (7 bases). The CDR3 totals 15 residues. Germline V gene sequence: CDR1 LNHDA, CDR2 SQIVND (reference sequence). The V and J ends lost 7 bases and 3 bases respectively, with 16 bases between them. The CDR3 loop reads CASIGGAGYYNEQFF. CDR3 DNA: TGTGCCAGTATAGGGGGGGCAGGGTACTACAATGAGCAGTTCTTC.